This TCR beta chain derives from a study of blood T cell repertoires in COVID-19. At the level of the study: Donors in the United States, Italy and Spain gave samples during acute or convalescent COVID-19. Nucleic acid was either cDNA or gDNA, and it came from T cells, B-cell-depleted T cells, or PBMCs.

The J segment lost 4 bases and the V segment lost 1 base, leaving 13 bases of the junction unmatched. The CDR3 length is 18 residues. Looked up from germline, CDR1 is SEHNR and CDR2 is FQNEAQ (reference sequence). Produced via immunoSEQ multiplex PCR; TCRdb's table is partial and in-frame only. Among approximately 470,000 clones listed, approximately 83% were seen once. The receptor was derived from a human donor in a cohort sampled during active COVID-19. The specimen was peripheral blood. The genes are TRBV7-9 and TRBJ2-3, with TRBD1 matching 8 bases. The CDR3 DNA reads TGTGCCAGCAGCTTAGGTGACGGTGGCAGGGGGCGCGCAGATACGCAGTATTTT. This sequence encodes CASSLGDGGRGRADTQYF. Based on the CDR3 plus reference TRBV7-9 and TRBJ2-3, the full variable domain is DTGVSQNPRHKITKRGQNVTFRCDPISEHNRLYWYRQTLGQGPEFLTYFQNEAQLEKSRLLSDRFSAERPKGSFSTLEIQRTEQGDSAMYLCASSLGDGGRGRADTQYFGPGTRLTVL.